What follows is one T cell receptor (beta chain) and its context. This CDR3 has 15 amino acids. J lost 7 bases, V lost 4 bases, and 2 bases had no gene match. Germline assignment: CDR1 SEHNR and CDR2 FQNEAQ (reference sequence). The sample is drawn from a study of blood T cell repertoires in COVID-19. The wider study: COVID-19 samples collected from the United States, Italy and Spain covered acute and convalescent phases.

Profiled with immunoSEQ multiplex PCR; TCRdb holds only in-frame clones, not every one. Among 70,000 or so clones listed, 85% to 90% were seen once. This chain connects TRBV7-9 to TRBJ2-3; 16 bases match TRBD2. Source material: peripheral blood. The source is a man aged 70 or older with active or convalescent COVID-19. CDR3 bases: TGTGCCAGCAGCTCGGGACTAGCGGGAGGGAATACGCAGTATTTT. Amino acids: CASSSGLAGGNTQYF. The full variable domain, completed using reference TRBV7-9 and TRBJ2-3, is DTGVSQNPRHKITKRGQNVTFRCDPISEHNRLYWYRQTLGQGPEFLTYFQNEAQLEKSRLLSDRFSAERPKGSFSTLEIQRTEQGDSAMYLCASSSGLAGGNTQYFGPGTRLTVL.